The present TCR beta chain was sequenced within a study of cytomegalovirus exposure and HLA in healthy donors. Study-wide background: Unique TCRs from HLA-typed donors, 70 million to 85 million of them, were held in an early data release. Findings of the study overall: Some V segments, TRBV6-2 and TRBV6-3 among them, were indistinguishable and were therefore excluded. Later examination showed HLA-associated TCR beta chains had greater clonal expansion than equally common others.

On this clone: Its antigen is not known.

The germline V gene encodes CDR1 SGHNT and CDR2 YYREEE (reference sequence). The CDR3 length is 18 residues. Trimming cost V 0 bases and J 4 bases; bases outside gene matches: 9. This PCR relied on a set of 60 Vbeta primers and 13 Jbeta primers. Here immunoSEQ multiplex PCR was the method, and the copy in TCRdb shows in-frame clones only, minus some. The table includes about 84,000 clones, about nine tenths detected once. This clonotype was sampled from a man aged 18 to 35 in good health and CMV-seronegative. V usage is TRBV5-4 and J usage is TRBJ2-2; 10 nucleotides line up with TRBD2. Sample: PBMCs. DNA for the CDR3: TGTGCCAGCAGCTTGGGGACTAGCGGCCTTTGGGGCACCGGGGAGCTGTTTTTT. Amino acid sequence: CASSLGTSGLWGTGELFF. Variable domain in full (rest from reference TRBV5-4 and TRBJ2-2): ETGVTQSPTHLIKTRGQQVTLRCSSQSGHNTVSWYQQALGQGPQFIFQYYREEENGRGNFPPRFSGLQFPNYSSELNVNALELDDSALYLCASSLGTSGLWGTGELFFGEGSRLTVL.